The rows below give T cell receptor beta chains drawn from one sample of a study of cytomegalovirus exposure and HLA in healthy donors. Repertoires were generated with immunoSEQ multiplex PCR, while TCRdb's copy carries only in-frame clones and drops some. The sample shows 50,000 to 80,000 clones, 85% to 95% of them seen only once. Sequencing was carried out using PBMCs. These receptors were taken from a woman aged 18-29 years in good health and CMV-seropositive. Both conserved end residues are part of each CDR3. Each record gives: V gene, D gene, J gene, CDR3 DNA, CDR3 protein. A D gene is named only where the DNA matches it firmly.

>TRBV5-1|TRBD1|TRBJ2-3
TGCGCCAGCAGCTTCGACAGCACAGGGGGCGACCCCACAGATACGCAGTATTTT
CASSFDSTGGDPTDTQYF
>TRBV4-2|TRBD2|TRBJ2-2
TGTGCCAGCAGCCATAAACTAGCGGGAGCTACCGGGGAGCTGTTTTTT
CASSHKLAGATGELFF
>TRBV29-1|-|TRBJ2-7
TGCAGCGTTGTCTCGTACTACGAGCAGTACTTC
CSVVSYYEQYF
>TRBV7-9|TRBD1|TRBJ2-7
TGTGCCAGCAGCTTAGGGGGGACAGGGTTCGAGCAGTACTTC
CASSLGGTGFEQYF
>TRBV7-3|TRBD1|TRBJ2-3
TGTGCCAGCAGCAAGGGACAGCTTAATACGCAGTATTTT
CASSKGQLNTQYF
>TRBV19|TRBD1|TRBJ1-1
TGTGCCAGTAGGATACAGGGGGAGAGAGGTAACACTGAAGCTTTCTTT
CASRIQGERGNTEAFF
>TRBV30|-|TRBJ2-6
TGTGCCTGGAGCACTCAGGGGACTGGGGCCAACGTCCTGACTTTC
CAWSTQGTGANVLTF
>TRBV7-2|-|TRBJ2-3
TGTGCCAGCAGCTTAATGGGCCAAGCCACAGATACGCAGTATTTT
CASSLMGQATDTQYF
>TRBV19|TRBD2|TRBJ2-1
TGTGCCAGCGCCGGACTAGCGGGGATAAACAATGAGCAGTTCTTC
CASAGLAGINNEQFF
>TRBV5-4|TRBD1|TRBJ2-1
TGTGCCAGCAGCTTGACAGGGGCCCTCTACAATGAGCAGTTCTTC
CASSLTGALYNEQFF
>TRBV5-1|-|TRBJ2-6
TGCGCCAGCAGCCCAGGGGTGTCTGGGGCCAACGTCCTGACTTTC
CASSPGVSGANVLTF
>TRBV7-2|TRBD2|TRBJ2-7
TGTGCCAGCAGCTTTTCTCTCGGACTAGAGGGCGAGCAGTACTTC
CASSFSLGLEGEQYF
>TRBV11-2|TRBD2|TRBJ2-3
TGTGCCACACTAGCGGGGGATACGCAGTATTTT
CATLAGDTQYF
>TRBV4-3|-|TRBJ2-3
TGCGCCAGCAGCCAAAACCCGGACTGGGGCACAGATACGCAGTATTTT
CASSQNPDWGTDTQYF
>TRBV19|-|TRBJ2-5
TGTGCCAGTAGTAGGGTTGGGCAGTTGGTGGAGACCCAGTACTTC
CASSRVGQLVETQYF
>TRBV7-8|-|TRBJ1-2
TGTGCCAGCAGCTTAGATGCGACAGCTTATGGCTACACCTTC
CASSLDATAYGYTF